The clone carrying this T cell receptor beta chain is medium-sized. In germline, CDR1 is LGHNA, CDR2 YNFKEQ. This CDR3 has 12 residues. V lost 1 base and J lost 6, with 7 bases in between. This entry comes from a study of blood T cell repertoires in COVID-19. In the study overall: Sample material is recorded as cDNA or gDNA derived from T cells, B-cell-depleted T cells, or PBMCs.

Data came from immunoSEQ multiplex PCR; TCRdb stores just in-frame clones and leaves some out. Of around 260,000 clones listed, around 89% are singletons. The sequenced material came from peripheral blood. The J gene is TRBJ2-7, the V gene TRBV4-2; no firm D call. The TCR comes from a man in his thirties or forties with acute or convalescent COVID-19. The CDR3 DNA reads TGTGCCAGCAGCCAAGGGGCGTCCGAGCAGTACTTC. Protein: CASSQGASEQYF.